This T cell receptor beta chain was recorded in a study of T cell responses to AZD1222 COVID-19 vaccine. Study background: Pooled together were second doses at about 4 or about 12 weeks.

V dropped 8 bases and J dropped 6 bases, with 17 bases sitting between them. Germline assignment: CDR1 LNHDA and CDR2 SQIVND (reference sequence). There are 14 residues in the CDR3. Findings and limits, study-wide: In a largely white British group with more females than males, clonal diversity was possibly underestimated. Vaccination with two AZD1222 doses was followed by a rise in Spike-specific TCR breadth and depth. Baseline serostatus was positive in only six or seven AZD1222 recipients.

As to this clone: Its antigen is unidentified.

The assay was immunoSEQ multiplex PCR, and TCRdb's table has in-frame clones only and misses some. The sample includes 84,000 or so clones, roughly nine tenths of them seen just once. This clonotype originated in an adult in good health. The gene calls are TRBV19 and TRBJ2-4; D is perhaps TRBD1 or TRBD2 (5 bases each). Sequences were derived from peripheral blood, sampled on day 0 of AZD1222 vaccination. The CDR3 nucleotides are TGTGCCAGTTCTCACCCGGGGCGGGCAAACATTCAGTACTTC. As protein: CASSHPGRANIQYF.